This TCR beta chain originates from a study of CD8+ T cells in alopecia areata. Study in general: Tofacitinib treatment spanned 6 to 18 months, with 6 months off drug afterward.

The CDR3 contains 13 residues. Per the germline V gene, CDR1 is WSHSY and CDR2 is SAAADI. V lost 4 bases and J lost 4; bases outside the gene matches: 1. In each case, RNA was isolated and then reverse transcribed into cDNA as the sequencing template. Data came from immunoSEQ multiplex PCR; TCRdb stores just in-frame clones and leaves some out. The repertoire holds tens of thousands of clones, with 45% to 50% as singletons. The specimen was CD8+ T cells sorted from blood, collected at week 0. The gene calls are TRBV10-2 and TRBJ1-2, with 9 bases fitting TRBD1. This clonotype was sampled from a human donor with alopecia areata. Here the CDR3 reads CASSGDRVYGYTF. CDR3 sequence (DNA): TGCGCCAGCAGTGGGGACAGGGTCTATGGCTACACCTTC.